These T cell receptor beta chains were read from a single sample in a study of quantifying T cell responses using KT2 cells. Each CDR3 protein gets one entry after TCRdb re-called the UMI-ligation and nested PCR reads with MiXCR. Of 40,000 to 55,000 distinct CDR3 sequences in the sample, around a tenth were seen once. Source material: PBMCs spiked with cells of the T cell clone KT2. The receptor set was obtained from a human donor. The CDR3 runs from the conserved cysteine through the conserved F or W. The D gene is left open where the match is weak. Not every row has a clone size; where given, it reads once, few, many or a size class.

clone_size,d_call,v_call,j_call,cdr3_aa,cdr3_nt
many,.,TRBV12-3/TRBV12-4,TRBJ2-6,CASMRGAGANVLTF,TGTGCCAGCATGAGGGGAGCCGGGGCCAACGTCCTGACTTTC
few,.,TRBV6-5,TRBJ1-5,CASSYLRPGPGSGQPQHF,TGTGCCAGCAGTTACCTCCGACCGGGACCGGGGAGTGGGCAGCCCCAGCATTTT
many,.,TRBV12-3/TRBV12-4,TRBJ1-1,CASSLTVGFSEAFF,TGTGCCAGCAGCCTCACAGTGGGGTTTAGCGAAGCTTTCTTT
few,.,TRBV12-3/TRBV12-4,TRBJ2-1,CASSSGLPNEQFF,TGTGCCAGCAGCTCGGGACTCCCAAATGAGCAGTTCTTC
few,.,TRBV2,TRBJ1-1,CASNLAGAPTEAFF,TGTGCCAGCAACCTTGCCGGGGCCCCAACTGAAGCTTTCTTT
.,TRBD2,TRBV12-3/TRBV12-4,TRBJ2-1,CASSFLSGGKNEQFF,TGTGCCAGCAGTTTTTTATCGGGGGGTAAAAATGAGCAGTTCTTC
.,TRBD1,TRBV7-2,TRBJ1-1,CASSVTGGVTEAFF,TGTGCCAGCAGCGTCACAGGGGGCGTTACTGAAGCTTTCTTT
few,.,TRBV12-3/TRBV12-4,TRBJ1-4,CASSPGVSNEKLFF,TGTGCCAGCAGTCCAGGGGTTTCGAATGAAAAACTGTTTTTT
many,TRBD2,TRBV20-1,TRBJ2-7,CSAVGGGPSGEYEQYF,TGCAGTGCGGTCGGGGGGGGCCCCTCTGGGGAATACGAGCAGTACTTC
few,.,TRBV4-1,TRBJ2-3,CASSQPRRGTDTQYF,TGCGCCAGCAGCCAACCCCGACGGGGCACAGATACGCAGTATTTT
.,.,TRBV29-1,TRBJ1-1,CSVALKMNTEAFF,TGCAGCGTCGCCCTTAAAATGAACACTGAAGCTTTCTTT
few,.,TRBV6-1,TRBJ1-4,CAADGPEKLFF,TGTGCCGCCGACGGTCCCGAAAAACTGTTTTTT
.,TRBD1,TRBV4-1,TRBJ1-2,CASRRTGGGGYTF,TGCGCCAGCAGGCGGACAGGGGGCGGAGGCTACACCTTC
many,.,TRBV2,TRBJ2-3,CASRILALRSTDTQYF,TGTGCCAGCAGGATACTAGCACTCCGTAGCACAGATACGCAGTATTTT
many,.,TRBV29-1,TRBJ2-7,CSVGEVGLGQYF,TGCAGCGTGGGGGAGGTAGGCCTAGGACAGTACTTC
few,.,TRBV2,TRBJ1-6,CASSQGYNSPLHF,TGTGCCAGCTCCCAGGGCTATAATTCACCCCTCCACTTT
few,TRBD2,TRBV4-2,TRBJ2-1,CASSPRLAGAIHNEQFF,TGTGCCAGCAGCCCACGACTAGCGGGAGCAATCCACAATGAGCAGTTCTTC
many,.,TRBV6-5,TRBJ2-4,CASRGGDTLAKNIQYF,TGTGCCAGCAGGGGCGGGGACACACTAGCCAAAAACATTCAGTACTTC